The rows below give T cell receptor beta chains drawn from one sample of a study of T-cell reconstitution after alpha-beta-depleted transplantation in children. TCRdb called the PCR reads again in MiXCR, with one record for every CDR3 protein. This table has around 600,000 distinct CDR3 sequences, over 15% appearing once. Material: PBMCs from the stem cell graft donor, obtained from the stem cell graft. The receptor set was obtained from a human donor who donated a stem cell graft to a child with acute myeloid leukemia. Each CDR3 is given with its conserved first and last residue. The D gene is left open where the match is weak.

12	TRBJ2-7	-	TRBV7-2	CASSQGLGEQYF
18	TRBJ2-1	TRBD2	TRBV7-3	CASSLTSGVPMSYNEQFF
12	TRBJ1-2	-	TRBV29-1	CSVEDQVYGYTF
19	TRBJ2-6	-	TRBV11-2	CASSPRLGTVPSGANVLTF
16	TRBJ1-2	-	TRBV18	CASSPQKTGYSYGYTF
18	TRBJ1-5	-	TRBV7-2	CASSLGQGKGSDNQPQHF
14	TRBJ1-2	-	TRBV30	CAWRGDRTNYGYTF
13	TRBJ2-3	-	TRBV12-3/TRBV12-4	CASSSRTTDTQYF
14	TRBJ2-7	-	TRBV7-2	CATWGGAIQGEQYF
16	TRBJ1-6	-	TRBV5-5	CASSWDGPGPYSPLHF
13	TRBJ1-2	-	TRBV24-1	CATSADNHYGYTF
12	TRBJ1-2	-	TRBV10-2	CASTGSASGYTF
15	TRBJ1-6	TRBD1	TRBV12-3/TRBV12-4	CASTSQGLNNSPLHF
16	TRBJ1-4	-	TRBV20-1	CSARDSGGGRNEKLFF
13	TRBJ1-2	-	TRBV5-5	CASSLRTNYGYTF
17	TRBJ2-7	-	TRBV27	CASSLSVPGVTSYEQYF
16	TRBJ1-5	-	TRBV10-2	CASSESGRVGNRPQHF
15	TRBJ2-1	-	TRBV20-1	CSAYPGPLRRNEQFF
13	TRBJ1-5	TRBD1	TRBV30	CAWSIRGHQPQHF
15	TRBJ2-2	-	TRBV5-5	CASSLAAGPTGELFF
12	TRBJ2-3	-	TRBV20-1	CSARTPADTQYF
15	TRBJ2-5	TRBD2	TRBV7-8	CASSFSGGIQETQYF
12	TRBJ2-3	-	TRBV29-1	CSGDTLADTQYF
13	TRBJ2-4	-	TRBV28	CASRPMGPRIQYF
16	TRBJ1-4	TRBD1	TRBV7-9	CASSPGTGGTNEKLFF